The rows below give T cell receptor beta chains drawn from one sample of a study of T-cell reconstitution after alpha-beta-depleted transplantation in children. TCRdb re-analysed the PCR reads in MiXCR, keeping a single row per CDR3 protein. The sample records around 100,000 distinct CDR3 sequences, roughly 7.1% being singletons. The source was PBMCs, collected before TCRalphabeta/CD19-depleted stem cell transplant. Receptors originate from a boy aged 2-9 years with acute lymphoblastic leukemia, due to receive a stem cell transplant. The CDR3 runs from the conserved cysteine through the conserved F or W. The order of the fields is clone size, V gene, D gene, J gene, CDR3 protein, CDR3 DNA. D genes are given only for firm matches. Some rows mark clone size as missing; the rest say once, few, many or name a class of expanded clone.

>many|TRBV20-1|.|TRBJ2-5
CSAQYGTEETQYF
TGCAGTGCTCAATACGGAACAGAAGAGACCCAGTACTTC
>few|TRBV18|TRBD1|TRBJ1-2
CASSPPADRGDYTF
TGTGCCAGCTCACCACCGGCGGACAGGGGGGACTACACCTTC
>few|TRBV7-6|.|TRBJ1-1
CASSPRTGTEAFF
TGTGCCAGCAGCCCGCGGACCGGGACTGAAGCTTTCTTT
>many|TRBV2|.|TRBJ1-1
CASSDQGRAEAFF
TGTGCCAGCAGTGATCAAGGGAGAGCTGAAGCTTTCTTT
>many|TRBV20-1|.|TRBJ2-2
CSALPNSRTGELFF
TGCAGTGCTCTTCCGAACAGCAGGACCGGGGAGCTGTTTTTT
>.|TRBV3-1|TRBD1|TRBJ1-2
CASSQGRVTGQNYGYTF
TGTGCCAGCAGCCAAGGACGAGTGACAGGGCAGAACTATGGCTACACCTTC
>many|TRBV7-2|TRBD2|TRBJ2-5
CASSLGGGETQYF
TGTGCCAGCAGCTTGGGGGGAGGGGAGACCCAGTACTTC
>few|TRBV4-1|.|TRBJ2-4
CASRPTTEGDIQYF
TGCGCCAGCAGGCCCACGACCGAGGGGGACATTCAGTACTTC
>many|TRBV20-1|.|TRBJ2-1
CSAMGGTGEQFF
TGCAGTGCTATGGGGGGCACGGGCGAGCAGTTCTTC
>many|TRBV7-2|.|TRBJ2-3
CASSRSGSQIYTQYF
TGTGCCAGCAGCAGAAGCGGGTCACAGATTTATACGCAGTATTTT
>many|TRBV5-8|.|TRBJ1-1
CASIWAAGGWRNTEAFF
TGTGCCAGCATCTGGGCGGCGGGGGGATGGCGGAACACTGAAGCTTTCTTT
>few|TRBV27|.|TRBJ1-1
CASSFDRKIAFF
TGTGCCAGCAGTTTCGACAGGAAGATAGCTTTCTTT
>few|TRBV3-1|.|TRBJ2-1
CASSPGLARGEQFF
TGTGCCAGCAGCCCGGGACTTGCCCGGGGTGAGCAGTTCTTC
>few|TRBV5-1|.|TRBJ1-1
CASSLAGTSLNTEAFF
TGCGCCAGCAGCTTGGCTGGGACTTCGCTGAACACTGAAGCTTTCTTT
>many|TRBV28|TRBD2|TRBJ2-3
CASSPLAGATDTQYF
TGTGCCAGCAGTCCACTAGCGGGGGCCACAGATACGCAGTATTTT